The rows below give T cell receptor beta chains drawn from one sample of a study of vaccination and CD4 T cells after COVID-19. These TCRs are of unknown antigen specificity. TCRdb reanalysed the PCR reads using MiXCR and keeps one entry per CDR3 protein. The profile shows about 9,700 distinct CDR3 sequences, roughly two thirds of them singletons. Sequencing input: CD4+ T cells from blood, cultured in vitro. These receptors all stem from a human donor who had recovered from COVID-19. Each CDR3 is given with its conserved first and last residue. D genes are given only for firm matches. Clone size is given for some rows only: seen once, a few or many times, or a class if the clone is expanded.

clone size	D gene	V gene	J gene	CDR3 protein	CDR3 DNA
.	TRBD1	TRBV12-3/TRBV12-4	TRBJ1-1	CASSSGQWNTEAFF	TGTGCCAGCAGCTCGGGACAGTGGAACACTGAAGCTTTCTTT
.	.	TRBV6-1	TRBJ2-3	CVSQQFRESDTQYF	TGTGTCTCCCAGCAATTCCGGGAGTCAGATACGCAGTATTTT
few	.	TRBV11-2	TRBJ1-6	CASSLGEGANSPLHF	TGTGCCAGCAGCTTAGGCGAAGGGGCGAATTCACCCCTCCACTTT
.	.	TRBV5-6	TRBJ1-2	CASSFLGGPGYGYTF	TGTGCCAGCAGCTTCCTCGGGGGGCCGGGCTATGGCTACACCTTC
.	.	TRBV6-4	TRBJ2-2	CASSVTRDTGELFF	TGTGCCAGCAGTGTCACTAGAGACACCGGGGAGCTGTTTTTT
few	.	TRBV20-1	TRBJ1-5	CSASPGRGQPQHF	TGCAGTGCTAGCCCAGGGAGGGGTCAGCCCCAGCATTTT
.	.	TRBV4-3	TRBJ2-2	CASSQVEGRGYTGELFF	TGCGCCAGCAGCCAAGTGGAGGGGCGGGGCTATACCGGGGAGCTGTTTTTT
.	.	TRBV2	TRBJ1-2	CASERLGQIYGYTF	TGTGCCAGCGAGAGACTCGGACAGATCTATGGCTACACCTTC
few	TRBD2	TRBV6-1	TRBJ2-2	CASSTRLAGGGELFF	TGTGCCAGCAGTACCCGGCTAGCGGGAGGCGGGGAGCTGTTTTTT
few	.	TRBV27	TRBJ2-1	CASSLSRGSSYNEQFF	TGTGCCAGCAGTTTATCGCGGGGCAGCTCCTACAATGAGCAGTTCTTC
.	TRBD2	TRBV11-3	TRBJ2-7	CASSFSAGGIYEQYF	TGTGCCAGCAGCTTTTCAGCGGGGGGAATCTACGAGCAGTACTTC
.	TRBD2	TRBV28	TRBJ2-5	CASKLELAGVRETQYF	TGTGCCAGCAAATTGGAACTAGCGGGAGTAAGAGAGACCCAGTACTTC
.	.	TRBV19	TRBJ1-1	CASSRQLNTEAFF	TGTGCCAGTAGTAGACAGTTGAACACTGAAGCTTTCTTT
.	TRBD2	TRBV12-3/TRBV12-4	TRBJ2-5	CASSLKERELGTQYF	TGTGCCAGCAGTTTGAAGGAGCGGGAATTAGGGACCCAGTACTTC
few	.	TRBV7-6	TRBJ2-7	CASSLAVTYEQYF	TGTGCCAGCAGCTTGGCGGTTACCTACGAGCAGTACTTC
.	TRBD1	TRBV2	TRBJ1-6	CASTGQGTSPLHF	TGTGCCAGCACGGGACAGGGGACTTCACCCCTCCACTTT